A selection of T cell receptor beta chains follows, all from one sample in a study of T cells in Graves' hyperthyroidism and ophthalmopathy. TCRdb analysed the multiplex PCR reads with MiXCR anew, one entry per CDR3 protein. Here the sample spans some 510,000 distinct CDR3 sequences, less than 25% being singletons. The sequenced sample consisted of blood. These receptor sequences come from a man aged 18 to 30 with Graves' hyperthyroidism. Both conserved end residues are trimmed from each CDR3. Expanded clones get a size class; other rows say once, few or many, or leave the size out.

clone_size cdr3_length j_call v_call cdr3_aa
many 6 TRBJ1-2 TRBV29-1 SVELYT
. 12 TRBJ2-7 TRBV6-1 ASSVAVSSYDQY
. 13 TRBJ2-7 TRBV18 ASSDHSGGTYEQY
many 11 TRBJ1-2 TRBV20-1 SARDWTGVGYT
few 14 TRBJ2-5 TRBV27 ASSLTLAGPQETQY
many 14 TRBJ1-1 TRBV6-1 ASSEEGGQGNTEAF
few 9 TRBJ2-3 TRBV19 ASMGLNTQY
few 14 TRBJ2-2 TRBV6-1 ASSTLTSMNTGELF
many 12 TRBJ2-7 TRBV11-2 ASSSRDRTYEQY
many 13 TRBJ1-5 TRBV6-1 ASSWGSYSNQPQH
few 14 TRBJ2-7 TRBV11-1 ASSTQQGLRGYEQY
. 13 TRBJ1-5 TRBV9 ASSGGQGWNQPQH
. 12 TRBJ1-1 TRBV4-1 ASSRPLRGEQAF
. 11 TRBJ2-2 TRBV30 AWTLRVPGELF
many 18 TRBJ1-3 TRBV7-6 ASSSLGSDRGYLTGNTIY
many 13 TRBJ1-3 TRBV5-1 ASSLGPFSGNTIY
many 13 TRBJ1-1 TRBV4-1 ASSPTGNLYTEAF
. 13 TRBJ1-5 TRBV7-9 ASSLSGDSNQPQH
many 12 TRBJ1-1 TRBV5-1 ASSLAGGKAEAF
many 13 TRBJ1-1 TRBV24-1 ATSEIGVADTEAF
few 12 TRBJ1-2 TRBV4-1 ASSQLGGAYGYT
. 10 TRBJ1-1 TRBV10-2 TSSVGVTEAF
many 12 TRBJ1-1 TRBV27 ASSNSGAHTEAF
many 11 TRBJ1-2 TRBV2 ASSDHRDDGYT
many 12 TRBJ1-1 TRBV19 ASSREWENTEAF
few 17 TRBJ1-6 TRBV2 ASSEGTPAPTQLSSPLH
many 13 TRBJ2-2 TRBV6-1 ASSPMGVNTGELF
many 13 TRBJ1-2 TRBV5-1 ASSLGTAPRYGYT
many 13 TRBJ2-2 TRBV28 ASSLDTYYTGELF
many 13 TRBJ1-1 TRBV19 ASSILGEAPTEAF
. 11 TRBJ2-5 TRBV12-3/TRBV12-4 ASSLSRKETQY
. 13 TRBJ1-6 TRBV9 ASSVDAGWNSPLH
many 14 TRBJ2-5 TRBV11-2 ASSPQGRRAGETQY
once 13 TRBJ2-7 TRBV6-1 ASLSRVEPLYEQY
. 12 TRBJ2-7 TRBV6-4 ASSEAGGSNEQY
. 12 TRBJ1-6 TRBV9 ASSLTGINSPLH
many 11 TRBJ2-2 TRBV27 ASSPGNTGELF
many 12 TRBJ1-5 TRBV20-1 SARDRSRGQPQH
. 14 TRBJ1-5 TRBV27 ASSLGGAPGGQPQH
. 13 TRBJ1-1 TRBV9 ASSSRDREDTEAF
many 11 TRBJ2-2 TRBV6-5 ASRGLAPGELF